Listed here are 8 T cell receptor beta chains from one sample, sequenced in a study of T cells in Graves' hyperthyroidism and ophthalmopathy (dated by TCRdb to the late 2010s). Receptor amplification or capture employed multiplex PCR. Sequenced using an Illumina HiSeq 2000. The TCR beta CDR3 regions were amplified from the RNA transcripts. The TCR CDR3 was subjected to a first round of RT-PCR using the HTBI primer set and the Qiagen OneStep RT-PCR kit. Using fastp trimming at Q25 and MiXCR clonotype assembly, TCRdb reanalyzed the public sequencing data and kept in-frame beta chains. Rows are unified per CDR3 protein, each entry keeping the most common DNA and genes. This sample has about 640,000 distinct CDR3 sequences in its table, and about 45% of those were observed once. The ten largest clonotypes hold less than 9% of the sample. The material sequenced was peripheral blood or thyroid tissue (not recorded which). The origin of the receptors is an adult man with Graves' disease, either hyperthyroidism or ophthalmopathy (not recorded which).

This clonotype showed up just a few times. J is TRBJ2-2 and V is TRBV29-1, with a weak D call TRBD1 (6 bases). Germline CDR1 reads SQVTM; CDR2 reads ANQGSEA. This CDR3 comprises 14 residues. Deletions cut 3 bases from V and 6 bases from J, with 14 bases between. The CDR3 region is CSVEKQGGAGELFF. CDR3 sequence (DNA): TGCAGCGTTGAGAAACAGGGTGGGGCCGGGGAGCTGTTTTTT.

This clonotype was recorded many times. The genes are TRBV10-2 and TRBJ1-2; D is unclear. Trimming took off 0 bases at V and 7 bases at J, with 6 bases between the two ends. The CDR3 covers 12 residues. In germline, CDR1 is WSHSY, CDR2 SAAADI. CDR3 sequence: CASSESGVGYTF. The CDR3 nucleotides are TGCGCCAGCAGTGAGTCAGGCGTTGGCTACACCTTC.

The chain couples TRBV29-1 to TRBJ1-3; D is possibly TRBD1 (5 bases). The V and J ends lost 6 bases and 4 bases respectively, with 7 bases between them. Looked up from germline, CDR1 is SQVTM and CDR2 is ANQGSEA. The CDR3 loop spans 11 amino acids. CDR3 in amino acids: CSVYRGNTIYF. CDR3 DNA: TGCAGCGTGTACAGGGGAAACACCATATATTTT.

On this clonotype itself: The junction does not match germline at one end; this may be a read error. V and J are TRBV2 and TRBJ1-1; tentatively, D is TRBD1 (6 bases). The CDR3 sequence is 16 residues long. Per germline, CDR1 SNHLY and CDR2 FYNNEI. For the CDR3, the DNA is TGTCCCAGCGGTGATCGGCCAGGGGCAAGGGACACTGAAGCTTTCTTT. The encoded protein is CPSGDRPGARDTEAFF. The whole variable domain, remainder taken from reference TRBV2 and TRBJ1-1, is EPEVTQTPSHQVTQMGQEVILRCVPISNHLYFYWYRQILGQKVEFLVSFYNNEISEKSEIFDDQFSVERPDGSNFTLKIRSTKLEDSAMYFCPSGDRPGARDTEAFFGQGTRLTVV.

This clonotype was observed at least ten times. The V call is TRBV20-1, the J call TRBJ2-7; D is perhaps TRBD1 (7 bases). Per germline, CDR1 DFQATT and CDR2 SNEGSKA (reference sequence). The V end lost 6 bases, the J end lost 1 base, and 13 bases lay between the germline ends. The CDR3 extends over 13 amino acids. The DNA of the CDR3 is TGCAGTGCAGGGGGGACAGAGTCCTACGAGCAGTACTTC. Amino acids: CSAGGTESYEQYF.

This clonotype was counted at least ten times. This rearrangement joins TRBV20-1 to TRBJ2-7, with 8 bases identical to TRBD2. J gave up 3 bases and V 3 bases, and 10 bases lay outside the gene matches. This CDR3 is built from 15 residues. Germline CDR1 reads DFQATT; CDR2 reads SNEGSKA (reference sequence). The CDR3 bases are TGCAGTGCTAGCGGGAGGGCCGGGGACATCTACGAGCAGTACTTC. Translating gives CSASGRAGDIYEQYF.

With respect to this clonotype: One end of the junction is discordant with germline, which a read error may explain. This chain uses TRBV9 with TRBJ1-4; no definite D call. This CDR3 region has 14 residues. The germline V gene encodes CDR1 SGDLS and CDR2 YYNGEE. In nucleotides, the CDR3 is TGTGCCAGCAGCCCGGAGTGGGGTAATGAAAAACTGTCTTTT. Protein: CASSPEWGNEKLSF.

The chain links TRBV19 to TRBJ1-1; 9 positions match TRBD1. Germline trimming cut 4 bases from V and 2 bases from J; bases unmatched to any gene: 5. From germline, CDR1 is LNHDA and CDR2 SQIVND (reference sequence). The CDR3 extends over 15 amino acids. As DNA, the CDR3 is TGTGCCAGTAGTACTCGGGACAGGGTTAACACTGAAGCTTTCTTT. Translated, it gives CASSTRDRVNTEAFF.